The 11 T cell receptor beta chains below all came from one sample that was sequenced in a study of T-cell reconstitution after alpha-beta-depleted transplantation in children. TCRbeta library construction was performed incorporating unique molecular identifiers. TCRdb reprocessed the PCR reads with MiXCR, giving one entry per CDR3 protein. The profile shows around 490,000 distinct CDR3 sequences, around 10% of them singletons. Sequencing used PBMCs, mostly from graft donor cells, obtained 180 days after TCRalphabeta/CD19-depleted stem cell transplant. The receptors here all came from a female patient between 2 and 15 years old who had a stem cell transplant for aplastic anemia, so the T cells may come from the graft donor.

For this clonotype: One end of the junction does not line up with germline, which may come from a read error. The rearrangement joins TRBV29-1 to TRBJ1-1; possible D gene TRBD1, 6 bases. The germline V gene encodes CDR1 SQVTM and CDR2 ANQGSEA. The CDR3 has 12 amino acids. The CDR3 region is CSFEKGGTEAFF. CDR3 DNA: TGCAGCTTTGAAAAGGGGGGCACTGAAGCTTTCTTT.

This clonotype has a handful of counts. The chain has TRBV5-4 and TRBJ2-7; maybe TRBD2 (5 bases). Trimming pared 0 bases from V and 5 bases from J, leaving 9 bases between. CDR3 length: 13 residues. Germline CDR1 SGHNT, CDR2 YYREEE (reference sequence). CDR3 nucleotide sequence: TGTGCCAGCAGCTTGGGGCTAGCCAACGAGCAGTACTTC. This sequence encodes CASSLGLANEQYF. Together with reference TRBV5-4 and TRBJ2-7, the CDR3 gives the full variable domain: ETGVTQSPTHLIKTRGQQVTLRCSSQSGHNTVSWYQQALGQGPQFIFQYYREEENGRGNFPPRFSGLQFPNYSSELNVNALELDDSALYLCASSLGLANEQYFGPGTRLTVT.

This clonotype was found a few times. CDR3 amino acids: CASSFPGLVIDNEQFF. CDR3 DNA: TGTGCCAGCAGCTTCCCGGGACTAGTAATAGACAATGAGCAGTTCTTC. The V call is TRBV7-6, the J call TRBJ2-1, with TRBD2 matching over 8 bases. The germline V gene encodes CDR1 SGHVS and CDR2 FNYEAQ. The CDR3 extends over 16 amino acids. Trimming cost V 3 bases and J 5 bases; bases outside gene matches: 9.

In this sample, this clonotype turned up many times. The genes are TRBV10-2 and TRBJ2-3; D remains ambiguous. CDR3 length equals 15 residues. The germline CDR1 and CDR2 sequences are WSHSY and SAAADI. Trimming removed 4 bases at V and 0 bases at J, with 11 bases between. This chain's CDR3 is CASSAANTSTDTQYF. CDR3 sequence (DNA): TGCGCCAGCAGTGCAGCTAACACTAGCACAGATACGCAGTATTTT.

This clonotype was seen a few times. V and J are TRBV5-1 and TRBJ2-1; TRBD2 might be the D (5 bases). CDR3 length: 14 residues. V dropped 2 bases and J dropped 8 bases, with 14 bases sitting between them. The germline CDR1 and CDR2 sequences are SGHRS and YFSETQ. In nucleotides, the CDR3 is TGCGCCAGCAGCTTACGGACTCCGAGCGATGAGCAGTTCTTC. This gives the protein CASSLRTPSDEQFF.

The V and J genes are TRBV4-3 and TRBJ2-7; 8 positions agree with TRBD1. V gave up 4 bases and J gave up 6 bases; unmatched junction bases: 11. CDR1 and CDR2 (germline): LGHNA, YSLEER. CDR3 length: 15 residues. The CDR3 nucleotides read TGCGCCAGCAGCCGCTCGGGGACAGGCCCGGTCGAGCAGTACTTC. Translating it yields CASSRSGTGPVEQYF.

In its sample, this clonotype was seen a few times. V usage is TRBV12-3 or TRBV12-4 and J usage is TRBJ2-1; D unclear. V was shortened by 2 bases and J by 0 bases, with 11 bases between the two germline ends. The CDR3 runs to 16 residues. The CDR3 is CASSLRVARSYNEQFF. CDR3 DNA: TGTGCCAGCAGTTTAAGGGTCGCTCGCTCCTACAATGAGCAGTTCTTC.

The chain employs TRBV18 and TRBJ2-7; 7 nucleotides agree with TRBD1. This CDR3 has 14 residues. Germline loops: CDR1 KGHSH, CDR2 LQKENI. The V and J ends lost 4 bases and 6 bases, in that order; junction bases with no gene match: 9. The CDR3 bases are TGTGCCAGCTCACTCTACAGGGGCGCCGTCGAGCAGTACGTC. Protein sequence: CASSLYRGAVEQYV.

This clonotype has more than one count but fewer than ten. The chain combines TRBV6-5 with TRBJ1-5; 8 positions agree with TRBD1. V trimming: 2 bases; J trimming: 4 bases; junction bases outside the gene matches: 1. Germline CDR1 is MNHEY and CDR2 is SVGAGI. CDR3 length equals 14 residues. The CDR3 nucleotides read TGTGCCAGCAGTTACCAGGGGGCTAATCAGCCCCAGCATTTT. Its translation is CASSYQGANQPQHF.

This chain uses TRBV15 with TRBJ1-1; D remains ambiguous. CDR1 is LNHNV and CDR2 is YYDKDF in the germline V gene (reference sequence). V shed 1 base and J shed 4 bases, with 16 bases lying between them. CDR3 size: 16 residues. The CDR3 loop reads CATSRGPRELGTEAFF. The CDR3 nucleotides read TGTGCCACCAGCAGAGGGCCTAGGGAGTTGGGCACTGAAGCTTTCTTT.

In this sample, this clonotype turned up a few times. V is TRBV27 and J is TRBJ1-1; 7 nucleotides match TRBD1. Trimming cost V 1 base and J 6 bases; bases outside gene matches: 8. Germline V gene data show CDR1 as MNHEY and CDR2 as SMNVEV (reference sequence). The CDR3 covers 15 residues. The DNA for the CDR3 is TGTGCCAGCAGTTTATTGACAGGGACGGGGGCTGAAGCTTTCTTT. This encodes CASSLLTGTGAEAFF.